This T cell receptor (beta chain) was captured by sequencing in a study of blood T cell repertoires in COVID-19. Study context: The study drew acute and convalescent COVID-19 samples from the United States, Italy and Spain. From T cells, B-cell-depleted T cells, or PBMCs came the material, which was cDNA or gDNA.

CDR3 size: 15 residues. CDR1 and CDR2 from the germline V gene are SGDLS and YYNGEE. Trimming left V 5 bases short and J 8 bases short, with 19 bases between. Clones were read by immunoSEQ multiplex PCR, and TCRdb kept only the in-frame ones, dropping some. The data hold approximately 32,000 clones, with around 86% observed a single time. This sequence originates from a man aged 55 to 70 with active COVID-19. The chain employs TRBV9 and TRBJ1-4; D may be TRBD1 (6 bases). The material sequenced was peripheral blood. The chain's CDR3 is CASSSPGAFGEKLFF. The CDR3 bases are TGTGCCAGCAGTTCCCCAGGGGCGTTTGGAGAAAAACTGTTTTTT.